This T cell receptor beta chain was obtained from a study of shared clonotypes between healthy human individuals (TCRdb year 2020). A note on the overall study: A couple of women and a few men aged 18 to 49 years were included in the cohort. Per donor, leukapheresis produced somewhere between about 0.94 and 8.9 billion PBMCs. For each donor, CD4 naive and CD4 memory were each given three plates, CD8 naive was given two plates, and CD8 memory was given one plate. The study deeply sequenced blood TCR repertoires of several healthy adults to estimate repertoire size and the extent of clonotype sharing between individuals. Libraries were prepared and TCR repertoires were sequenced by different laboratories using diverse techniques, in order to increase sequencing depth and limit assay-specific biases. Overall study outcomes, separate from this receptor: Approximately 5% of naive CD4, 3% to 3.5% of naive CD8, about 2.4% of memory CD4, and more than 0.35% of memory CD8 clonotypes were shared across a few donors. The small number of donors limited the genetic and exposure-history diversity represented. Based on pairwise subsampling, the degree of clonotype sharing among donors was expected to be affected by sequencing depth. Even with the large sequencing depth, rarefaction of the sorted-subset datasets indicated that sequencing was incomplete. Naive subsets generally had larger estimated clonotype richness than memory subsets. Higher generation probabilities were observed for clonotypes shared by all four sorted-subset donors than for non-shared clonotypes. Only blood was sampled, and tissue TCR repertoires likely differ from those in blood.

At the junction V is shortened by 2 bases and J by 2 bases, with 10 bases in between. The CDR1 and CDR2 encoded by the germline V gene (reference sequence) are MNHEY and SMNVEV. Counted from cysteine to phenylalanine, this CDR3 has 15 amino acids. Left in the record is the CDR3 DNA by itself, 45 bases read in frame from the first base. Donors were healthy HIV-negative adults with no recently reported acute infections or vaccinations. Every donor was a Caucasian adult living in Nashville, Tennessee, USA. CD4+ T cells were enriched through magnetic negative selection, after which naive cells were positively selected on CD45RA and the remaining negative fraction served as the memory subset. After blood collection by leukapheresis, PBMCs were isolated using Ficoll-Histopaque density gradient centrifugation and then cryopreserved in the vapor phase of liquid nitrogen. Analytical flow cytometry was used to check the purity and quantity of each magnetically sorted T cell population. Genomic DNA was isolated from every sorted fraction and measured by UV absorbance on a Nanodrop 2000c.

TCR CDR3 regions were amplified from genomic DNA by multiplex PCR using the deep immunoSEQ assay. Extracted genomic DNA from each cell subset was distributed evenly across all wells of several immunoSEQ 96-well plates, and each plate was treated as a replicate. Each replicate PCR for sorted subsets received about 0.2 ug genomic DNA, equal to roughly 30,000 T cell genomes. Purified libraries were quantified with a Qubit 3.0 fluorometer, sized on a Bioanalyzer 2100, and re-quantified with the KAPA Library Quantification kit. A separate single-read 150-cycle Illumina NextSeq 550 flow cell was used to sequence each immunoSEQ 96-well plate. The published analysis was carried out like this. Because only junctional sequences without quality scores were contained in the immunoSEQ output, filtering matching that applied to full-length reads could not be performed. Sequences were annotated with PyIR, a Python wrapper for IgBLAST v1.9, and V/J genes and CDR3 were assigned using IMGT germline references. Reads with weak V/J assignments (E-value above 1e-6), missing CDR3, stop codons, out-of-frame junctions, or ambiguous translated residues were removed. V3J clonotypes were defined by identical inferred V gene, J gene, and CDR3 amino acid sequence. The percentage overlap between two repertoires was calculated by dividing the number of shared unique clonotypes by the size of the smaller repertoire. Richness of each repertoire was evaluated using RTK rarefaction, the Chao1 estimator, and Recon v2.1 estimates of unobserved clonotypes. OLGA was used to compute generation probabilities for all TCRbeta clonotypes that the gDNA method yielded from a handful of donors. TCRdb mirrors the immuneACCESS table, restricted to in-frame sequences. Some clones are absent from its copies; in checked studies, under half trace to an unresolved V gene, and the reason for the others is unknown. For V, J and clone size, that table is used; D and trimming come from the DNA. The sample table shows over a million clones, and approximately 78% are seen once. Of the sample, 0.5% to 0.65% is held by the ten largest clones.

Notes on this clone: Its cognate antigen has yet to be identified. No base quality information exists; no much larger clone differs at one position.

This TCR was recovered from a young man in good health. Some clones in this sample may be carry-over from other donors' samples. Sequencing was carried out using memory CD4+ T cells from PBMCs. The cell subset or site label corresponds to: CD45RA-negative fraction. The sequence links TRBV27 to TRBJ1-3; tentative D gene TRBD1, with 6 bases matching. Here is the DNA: TGTGCCAGCAGTTTAACAGGGCGTGCTGGAAACACCATATATTTT. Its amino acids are CASSLTGRAGNTIYF.